A selection of T cell receptor beta chains follows, all from one sample in a study of preoperative IRX-2 immunotherapy in early breast cancer. Repertoires were generated with immunoSEQ multiplex PCR, while TCRdb's copy carries only in-frame clones and drops some. The sample holds around 29,000 clones, 82% seen once. Sample acquisition took place from a patient treated with IRX-2 immunotherapy. The receptors stem from a human donor with breast cancer. The CDR3 runs from the conserved cysteine through the conserved F or W. A D gene is named only where the DNA matches it firmly. A clone size is listed for some rows: how often the clone was seen (once, few, many), or a class if it is expanded.

d_call	clone_size	v_call	cdr3_length	j_call	cdr3_aa	cdr3_nt
TRBD1	few	TRBV6-8	17	TRBJ1-6	CASSDADRDMYNSPLHF	TGTGCCAGCAGTGACGCCGACAGGGATATGTATAATTCACCCCTCCACTTT
NA	NA	TRBV19	13	TRBJ1-1	CATRQATNTEAFF	TGTGCCACTCGACAGGCCACGAACACTGAAGCTTTCTTT
NA	NA	TRBV18	14	TRBJ1-1	CASSYGHMNTEAFF	TGTGCCAGCTCATACGGGCACATGAACACTGAAGCTTTCTTT
NA	NA	TRBV29-1	16	TRBJ2-3	CSVDGTPSGSTDTQYF	TGCAGCGTTGACGGGACTCCTTCTGGGAGCACAGATACGCAGTATTTT
NA	once	TRBV11-3	15	TRBJ1-1	CASSPERAGNTEAFF	TGTGCCAGCAGCCCCGAGAGGGCCGGTAACACTGAAGCTTTCTTT
NA	NA	TRBV18	13	TRBJ2-5	CASSPTAGETQYF	TGTGCCAGCTCACCAACGGCAGGGGAGACCCAGTACTTC
NA	NA	TRBV6-8	14	TRBJ2-4	CASSYSPLKNIQYF	TGTGCCAGCAGTTACTCCCCACTTAAAAACATTCAGTACTTC
NA	NA	TRBV6-8	14	TRBJ2-2	CASSYSRSAGELFF	TGTGCCAGCAGTTACTCAAGGTCGGCCGGGGAGCTGTTTTTT
NA	NA	TRBV11-3	15	TRBJ2-1	CASSQGGGRDHEQFF	TGTGCCAGCAGCCAAGGAGGGGGGAGGGATCATGAGCAGTTCTTC
TRBD2	once	TRBV7-6	15	TRBJ2-7	CASSPISGSAYEQYF	TGTGCCAGCAGCCCAATCAGCGGGAGCGCCTACGAGCAGTACTTC
TRBD1	NA	TRBV6-8	14	TRBJ1-6	CATQRDRINSPLHF	TGTGCCACCCAACGGGACAGAATTAATTCACCCCTCCACTTT
NA	NA	TRBV11-3	14	TRBJ1-1	CASSQQGGHTEAFF	TGTGCCAGCAGCCAACAGGGAGGGCACACTGAAGCTTTCTTT
TRBD1	NA	TRBV18	17	TRBJ2-7	CASSPRQGAVSSYEQYF	TGTGCCAGCTCACCGAGGCAGGGGGCTGTGAGCTCCTACGAGCAGTACTTC
TRBD2	NA	TRBV11-1	14	TRBJ2-7	CASGRQSSGYEQYF	TGTGCCAGCGGCCGACAGTCTAGCGGGTACGAGCAGTACTTC
NA	NA	TRBV19	13	TRBJ2-7	CASSLAPTYEQYF	TGTGCCAGTAGTTTGGCTCCCACCTACGAGCAGTACTTC
NA	NA	TRBV11-3	14	TRBJ1-1	CASSSGQGNTEAFF	TGTGCCAGCAGCTCCGGGCAGGGTAACACTGAAGCTTTCTTT
TRBD1	once	TRBV29-1	14	TRBJ2-7	CSVEDPGTGYEQYF	TGCAGCGTTGAAGATCCCGGGACAGGGTACGAGCAGTACTTC
NA	once	TRBV28	19	TRBJ1-5	CASSFRIVRGDDSNQPQHF	TGTGCCAGCAGTTTTAGGATAGTAAGAGGGGACGATAGCAATCAGCCCCAGCATTTT
NA	few	TRBV1	17	TRBJ2-2	CASSQGPTSGNTGELFF	TGCGCCAGCAGCCAAGGCCCGACTAGCGGAAACACCGGGGAGCTGTTTTTT
NA	NA	TRBV6-1	15	TRBJ1-2	CASSEVGQDYYGYTF	TGTGCCAGCAGTGAAGTGGGGCAAGACTACTATGGCTACACCTTC
TRBD1	NA	TRBV19	17	TRBJ1-1	CASSIDVGTGGYTEAFF	TGTGCCAGTAGTATAGATGTTGGGACAGGGGGCTACACTGAAGCTTTCTTT
NA	NA	TRBV28	16	TRBJ1-4	CASSPRLGSRDEKLFF	TGTGCCAGCAGCCCTAGATTGGGGAGTCGCGATGAAAAACTGTTTTTT
TRBD1	NA	TRBV28	13	TRBJ1-2	CASSLRQGLGYTF	TGTGCCAGCAGTTTACGACAGGGGTTGGGCTACACCTTC
TRBD1	NA	TRBV19	16	TRBJ2-2	CASSWTGRLDTGELFF	TGTGCCAGTAGTTGGACAGGGCGATTAGATACCGGGGAGCTGTTTTTT
NA	once	TRBV19	17	TRBJ1-1	CASSIDLAQSWDTEAFF	TGTGCCAGTAGTATTGACCTTGCGCAATCCTGGGACACTGAAGCTTTCTTT
NA	NA	TRBV7-1	13	TRBJ1-3	CASSPDHGNTIYF	TGTGCCAGCAGCCCGGATCATGGAAACACCATATATTTT
NA	NA	TRBV11-3	14	TRBJ2-2	CASSLGTGPGELFF	TGTGCCAGCAGCTTAGGAACAGGGCCCGGGGAGCTGTTTTTT
NA	NA	TRBV28	14	TRBJ2-7	CASYKAGSSYEQYF	TGTGCCAGCTACAAGGCGGGAAGCTCCTACGAGCAGTACTTC
TRBD2	NA	TRBV11-3	16	TRBJ2-1	CASSWSGGAGYNEQFF	TGTGCCAGCAGCTGGAGCGGGGGGGCCGGGTACAATGAGCAGTTCTTC
NA	NA	TRBV28	18	TRBJ1-4	CASTLNGVREGANEKLFF	TGTGCCAGCACCCTTAACGGCGTCAGGGAGGGGGCTAATGAAAAACTGTTTTTT
NA	NA	TRBV19	15	TRBJ2-2	CASITRWGHSGELFF	TGTGCCAGTATCACTCGGTGGGGGCATAGCGGGGAGCTGTTTTTT
TRBD1	NA	TRBV28	14	TRBJ2-7	CASLPGQGFYEQYF	TGTGCCAGCTTGCCGGGACAGGGGTTCTACGAGCAGTACTTC
NA	NA	TRBV1	13	TRBJ1-5	CASSQDWAQPQHF	TGCGCCAGCAGCCAAGATTGGGCACAGCCCCAGCATTTT
TRBD2	NA	TRBV28	18	TRBJ2-3	CASSLGLAETSSTDTQYF	TGTGCCAGCAGCCTCGGACTAGCGGAGACATCTAGCACAGATACGCAGTATTTT
NA	medium-sized	TRBV30	12	TRBJ1-4	CAWNWLGEKLFF	TGTGCCTGGAATTGGCTGGGTGAAAAACTGTTTTTT
TRBD2	NA	TRBV5-1	16	TRBJ2-1	CASSFLGAGVYNEQFF	TGCGCCAGCAGCTTCCTCGGAGCGGGAGTCTACAATGAGCAGTTCTTC
NA	once	TRBV15	14	TRBJ2-7	CATSRGTLTYEQYF	TGTGCCACCAGCAGAGGGACGCTTACCTACGAGCAGTACTTC
NA	NA	TRBV1	19	TRBJ2-6	CASSQKTGTGVYGANVLTF	TGCGCCAGCAGCCAAAAAACCGGGACAGGGGTATATGGGGCCAACGTCCTGACTTTC
NA	NA	TRBV6-8	15	TRBJ1-1	CASSYSGGLSDEAFF	TGTGCCAGCAGTTACAGTGGTGGCCTAAGCGATGAAGCTTTCTTT
TRBD2	NA	TRBV5-1	17	TRBJ2-2	CASSATLAAKNTGELFF	TGCGCCAGCAGCGCCACCCTAGCGGCGAAGAACACCGGGGAGCTGTTTTTT
NA	NA	TRBV1	15	TRBJ1-5	CASSPLGQGTQPQHF	TGCGCCAGCAGCCCGCTTGGGCAGGGCACTCAGCCCCAGCATTTT
TRBD2	NA	TRBV29-1	19	TRBJ2-1	CASSHPQWRETSAYNEQFF	TGCGCCAGCAGCCATCCCCAGTGGAGGGAGACTAGCGCCTACAATGAGCAGTTCTTC
TRBD2	NA	TRBV6-8	15	TRBJ2-5	CASSYSTGGPGTQYF	TGTGCCAGCAGTTACTCAACGGGGGGGCCGGGGACCCAGTACTTC
NA	medium-sized	TRBV11-3	15	TRBJ1-1	CASSLVLVGNTEAFF	TGTGCCAGCAGCTTAGTTTTGGTGGGTAACACTGAAGCTTTCTTT
NA	NA	TRBV10-2	12	TRBJ1-1	CASSEYRAEAFF	TGCGCCAGCAGTGAGTACAGAGCTGAAGCTTTCTTT
TRBD1	NA	TRBV6-8	15	TRBJ2-7	CAISGQTGDPLGQYF	TGTGCCATCAGCGGACAGACAGGGGACCCCCTGGGGCAGTACTTC
NA	NA	TRBV19	12	TRBJ1-5	CASSIPLQPQHF	TGTGCCAGTAGTATACCCCTTCAGCCCCAGCATTTT
TRBD1	NA	TRBV6-8	14	TRBJ1-1	CAIRVGQNYTEAFF	TGTGCCATCAGGGTGGGACAGAACTACACTGAAGCTTTCTTT
TRBD1	NA	TRBV7-4	13	TRBJ1-1	CASTTTGKGEAFF	TGTGCCAGCACCACGACAGGGAAAGGTGAAGCTTTCTTT
NA	NA	TRBV28	14	TRBJ2-7	CASSLGGSAYEQYF	TGTGCCAGCAGTTTAGGTGGGTCTGCCTACGAGCAGTACTTC
TRBD2	NA	TRBV11-3	15	TRBJ2-1	CASSRSGGNYNEQFF	TGTGCCAGCAGCCGAAGCGGGGGAAATTACAATGAGCAGTTCTTC
TRBD1	NA	TRBV18	18	TRBJ1-2	CASSPLVTGLRVFYGYTF	TGTGCCAGCTCACCTTTGGTGACAGGGTTGAGGGTCTTCTATGGCTACACCTTC
TRBD2	NA	TRBV6-8	16	TRBJ2-7	CASSSVAGGPAYEQYF	TGTGCCAGCAGTTCTGTAGCGGGAGGGCCCGCCTACGAGCAGTACTTC
NA	NA	TRBV6-8	13	TRBJ1-5	CASSGGLGQPQHF	TGTGCTTCATCGGGGGGTCTTGGGCAGCCCCAGCATTTT